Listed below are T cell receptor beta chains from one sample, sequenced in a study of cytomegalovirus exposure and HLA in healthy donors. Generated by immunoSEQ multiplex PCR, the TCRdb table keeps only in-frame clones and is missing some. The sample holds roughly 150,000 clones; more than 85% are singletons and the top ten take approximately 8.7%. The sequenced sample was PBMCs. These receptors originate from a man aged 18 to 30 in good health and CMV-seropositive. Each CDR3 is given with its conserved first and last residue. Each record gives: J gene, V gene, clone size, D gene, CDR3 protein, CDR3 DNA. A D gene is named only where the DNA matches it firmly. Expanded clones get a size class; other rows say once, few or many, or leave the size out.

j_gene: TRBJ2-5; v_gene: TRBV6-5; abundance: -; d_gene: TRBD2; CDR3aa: CASSSSGGRETQYF; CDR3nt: TGTGCCAGCAGTTCTAGCGGGGGGCGGGAGACCCAGTACTTC
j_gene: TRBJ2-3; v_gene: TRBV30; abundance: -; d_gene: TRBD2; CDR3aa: CAKDTSGLDTQYF; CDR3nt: TGTGCCAAAGACACTAGCGGGCTAGATACGCAGTATTTT
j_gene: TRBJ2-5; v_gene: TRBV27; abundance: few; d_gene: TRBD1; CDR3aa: CASGTGLETQYF; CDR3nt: TGTGCCTCCGGGACAGGGCTCGAGACCCAGTACTTC
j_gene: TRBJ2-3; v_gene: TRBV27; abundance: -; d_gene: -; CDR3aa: CASSWGPTDTQYF; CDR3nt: TGTGCCAGCAGTTGGGGGCCCACAGATACGCAGTATTTT
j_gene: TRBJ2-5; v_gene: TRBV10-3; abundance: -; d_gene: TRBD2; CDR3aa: CAGAPSGQETQYF; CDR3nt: TGTGCCGGAGCCCCTAGCGGCCAAGAGACCCAGTACTTC
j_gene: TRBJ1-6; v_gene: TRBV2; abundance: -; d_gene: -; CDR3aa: CASSERALNSPLHF; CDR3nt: TGTGCCAGCAGTGAGCGGGCGTTGAATTCACCCCTCCACTTT
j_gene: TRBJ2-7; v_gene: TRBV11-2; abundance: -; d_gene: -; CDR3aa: CASSPSYGTNIYEQYF; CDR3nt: TGTGCCAGCAGCCCTTCATACGGGACAAACATTTACGAGCAGTACTTC
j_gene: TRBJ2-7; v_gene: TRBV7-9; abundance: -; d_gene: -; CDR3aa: CASSLVAYEQYF; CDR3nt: TGTGCCAGCAGCTTAGTCGCCTACGAGCAGTACTTC
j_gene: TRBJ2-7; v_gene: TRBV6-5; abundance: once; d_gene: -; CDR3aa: CASSYSTAAGYEQYF; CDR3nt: TGTGCCAGCAGTTACTCGACTGCCGCAGGGTACGAGCAGTACTTC
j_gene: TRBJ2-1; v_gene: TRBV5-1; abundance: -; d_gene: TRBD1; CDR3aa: CASREGQGAYNEQFF; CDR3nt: TGCGCCAGCAGAGAGGGACAGGGAGCCTACAATGAGCAGTTCTTC
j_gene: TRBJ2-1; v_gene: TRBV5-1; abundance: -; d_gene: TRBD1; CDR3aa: CASSMGQGDANEQFF; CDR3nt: TGCGCCAGCAGCATGGGACAGGGAGACGCCAATGAGCAGTTCTTC
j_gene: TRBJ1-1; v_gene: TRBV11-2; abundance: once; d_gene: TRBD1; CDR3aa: CASSSPGQGSNTEAFF; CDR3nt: TGTGCCAGCAGCTCGCCGGGACAGGGAAGCAACACTGAAGCTTTCTTT
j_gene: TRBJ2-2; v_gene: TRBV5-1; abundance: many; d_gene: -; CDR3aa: CASATGVNLDTGELFF; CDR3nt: TGCGCCAGCGCAACGGGTGTAAATCTCGACACCGGGGAGCTGTTTTTT
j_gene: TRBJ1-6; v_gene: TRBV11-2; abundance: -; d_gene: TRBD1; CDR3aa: CASSLVRQGVRSPLHF; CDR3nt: TGTGCCAGCAGCTTAGTAAGGCAGGGGGTGAGGTCACCCCTCCACTTT
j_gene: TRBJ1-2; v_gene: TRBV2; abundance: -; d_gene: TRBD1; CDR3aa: CASRAPGQGGGYTF; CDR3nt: TGTGCCAGCAGAGCCCCGGGACAGGGGGGTGGCTACACCTTC
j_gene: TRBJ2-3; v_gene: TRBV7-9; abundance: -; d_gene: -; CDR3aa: CASSPPGRGGVDTQYF; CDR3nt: TGTGCCAGCAGTCCCCCCGGGCGCGGAGGAGTGGATACGCAGTATTTT
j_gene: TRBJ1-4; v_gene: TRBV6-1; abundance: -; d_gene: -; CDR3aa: CASSAETVGEKLFF; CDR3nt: TGTGCCAGCAGTGCGGAGACAGTGGGTGAAAAACTGTTTTTT
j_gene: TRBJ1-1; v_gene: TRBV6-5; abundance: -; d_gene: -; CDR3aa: CASSFRGHPNTEAFF; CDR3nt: TGTGCCAGCAGTTTCCGGGGACACCCGAACACTGAAGCTTTCTTT
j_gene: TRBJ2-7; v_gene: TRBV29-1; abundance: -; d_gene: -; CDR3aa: CSVGQGLNYEQYF; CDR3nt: TGCAGCGTTGGTCAGGGTTTGAACTACGAGCAGTACTTC
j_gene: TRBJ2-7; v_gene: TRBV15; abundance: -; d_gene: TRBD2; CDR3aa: CATSRLGLADSSYEQYF; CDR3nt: TGTGCCACCAGCAGATTGGGACTAGCGGATAGCTCCTACGAGCAGTACTTC
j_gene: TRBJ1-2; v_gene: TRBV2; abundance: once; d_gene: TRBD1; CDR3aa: CASSEALGQSYGYTF; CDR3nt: TGTGCCAGCAGTGAAGCCCTGGGACAGAGCTATGGCTACACCTTC
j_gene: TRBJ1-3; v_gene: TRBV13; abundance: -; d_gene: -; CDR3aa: CASSGTGSSGNTIYF; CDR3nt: TGTGCCAGCAGCGGAACAGGGAGCTCTGGAAACACCATATATTTT
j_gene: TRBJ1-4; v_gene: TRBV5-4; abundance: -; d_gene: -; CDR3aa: CASSLGAGFATNEKLFF; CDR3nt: TGTGCCAGCAGCTTGGGGGCAGGGTTTGCGACTAATGAAAAACTGTTTTTT
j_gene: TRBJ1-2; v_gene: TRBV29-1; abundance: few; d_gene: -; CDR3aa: CSVPGLDYGYTF; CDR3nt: TGCAGCGTACCGGGACTGGACTATGGCTACACCTTC
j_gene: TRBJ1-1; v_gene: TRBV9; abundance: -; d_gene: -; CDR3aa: CASSVGPNTEAFF; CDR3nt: TGTGCCAGCAGCGTAGGGCCGAACACTGAAGCTTTCTTT
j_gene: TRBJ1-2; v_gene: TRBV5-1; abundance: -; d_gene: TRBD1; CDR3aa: CASSERQGSTYGYTF; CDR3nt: TGCGCCAGCAGCGAGAGACAGGGTTCCACCTATGGCTACACCTTC
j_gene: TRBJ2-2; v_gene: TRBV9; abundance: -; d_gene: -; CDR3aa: CASSVASQGRGTGELFF; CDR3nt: TGTGCCAGCAGCGTAGCTTCACAGGGGCGGGGTACCGGGGAGCTGTTTTTT
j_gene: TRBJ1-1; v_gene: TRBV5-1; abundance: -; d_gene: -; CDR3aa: CASSLGMNTEAFF; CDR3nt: TGCGCCAGCAGCTTGGGTATGAACACTGAAGCTTTCTTT
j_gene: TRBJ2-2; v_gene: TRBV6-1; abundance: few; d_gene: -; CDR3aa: CASSSGIGDTGELFF; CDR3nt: TGTGCCAGCAGTAGCGGTATAGGCGACACCGGGGAGCTGTTTTTT
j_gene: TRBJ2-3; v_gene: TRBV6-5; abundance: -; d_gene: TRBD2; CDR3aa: CASRPGLAGTDTQYF; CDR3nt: TGTGCCAGCAGGCCCGGACTAGCTGGGACAGATACGCAGTATTTT
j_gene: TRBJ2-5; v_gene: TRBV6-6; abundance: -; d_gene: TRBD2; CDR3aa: CASSKNSGRALETQYF; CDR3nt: TGTGCCAGCAGTAAAAATAGCGGGAGGGCCTTAGAGACCCAGTACTTC
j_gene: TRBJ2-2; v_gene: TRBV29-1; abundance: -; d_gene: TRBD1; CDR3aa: CSFTGDYTGELFF; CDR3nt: TGCAGCTTCACAGGGGATTACACCGGGGAGCTGTTTTTT
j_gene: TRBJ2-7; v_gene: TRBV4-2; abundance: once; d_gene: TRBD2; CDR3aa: CASSQGPAGGTSSYEQYF; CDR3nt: TGTGCCAGCAGCCAAGGTCCGGCCGGTGGGACTAGCAGTTACGAGCAGTACTTC
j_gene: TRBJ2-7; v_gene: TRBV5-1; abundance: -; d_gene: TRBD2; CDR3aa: CASSLVAGGDIEQYF; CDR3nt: TGCGCCAGCAGCTTGGTGGCGGGGGGTGATATCGAGCAGTACTTC
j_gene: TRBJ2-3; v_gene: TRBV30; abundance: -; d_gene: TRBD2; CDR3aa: CAWSRDYTDTQCF; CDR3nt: TGTGCCTGGAGTCGGGACTACACAGATACGCAGTGTTTT
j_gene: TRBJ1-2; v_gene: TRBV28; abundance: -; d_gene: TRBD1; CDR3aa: CASRQGVVGYTF; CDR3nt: TGTGCCAGCAGACAGGGGGTTGTTGGCTACACCTTC
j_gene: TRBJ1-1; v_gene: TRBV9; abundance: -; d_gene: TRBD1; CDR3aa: CASSQQGDTEAFF; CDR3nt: TGTGCCAGCAGTCAACAGGGGGACACTGAAGCTTTCTTT
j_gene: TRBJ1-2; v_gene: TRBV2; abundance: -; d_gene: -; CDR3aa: CASSETANYGYTF; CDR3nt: TGTGCCAGCAGTGAGACAGCGAACTATGGCTACACCTTC
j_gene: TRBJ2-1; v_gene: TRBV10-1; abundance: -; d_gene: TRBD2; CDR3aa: CAGTTRESSYNEQFF; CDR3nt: TGCGCCGGGACTACGCGCGAGAGCTCCTACAATGAGCAGTTCTTC
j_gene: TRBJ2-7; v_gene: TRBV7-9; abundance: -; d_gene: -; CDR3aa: CASSSPGKSSYEQYF; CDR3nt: TGTGCCAGCAGCTCCCCAGGGAAGAGCTCCTACGAGCAGTACTTC
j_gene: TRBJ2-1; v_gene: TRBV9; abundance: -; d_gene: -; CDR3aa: CASSVGPLGASFGNEQFF; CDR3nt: TGTGCCAGCAGCGTAGGCCCCCTGGGCGCATCTTTCGGAAATGAGCAGTTCTTC
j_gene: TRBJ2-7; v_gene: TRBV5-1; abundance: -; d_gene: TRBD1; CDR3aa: CASSMDRDRYEQYF; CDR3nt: TGCGCCAGCAGCATGGACAGGGATAGGTACGAGCAGTACTTC
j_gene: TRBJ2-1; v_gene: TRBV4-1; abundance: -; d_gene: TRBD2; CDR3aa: CASSQGEREGTEQFF; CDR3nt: TGCGCCAGCAGCCAAGGGGAGCGGGAGGGAACTGAGCAGTTCTTC
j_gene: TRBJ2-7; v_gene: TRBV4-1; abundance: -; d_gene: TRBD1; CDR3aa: CASSQGQGLIYEQYF; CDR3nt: TGCGCCAGCAGCCAAGGACAGGGGTTGATCTACGAGCAGTACTTC
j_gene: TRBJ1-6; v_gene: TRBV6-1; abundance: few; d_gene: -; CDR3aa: CASSPPQGNNSPLHF; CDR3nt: TGTGCCAGCAGTCCGCCCCAGGGAAATAATTCACCCCTCCACTTT
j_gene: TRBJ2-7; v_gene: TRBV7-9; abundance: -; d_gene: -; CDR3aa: CASNRQGIGSYEQYF; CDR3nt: TGTGCCAGCAACCGCCAGGGGATAGGTTCCTACGAGCAGTACTTC
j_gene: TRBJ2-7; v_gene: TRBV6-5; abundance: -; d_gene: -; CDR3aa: CASRNRLYEQYF; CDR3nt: TGTGCCAGCAGGAACAGGCTTTACGAGCAGTACTTC
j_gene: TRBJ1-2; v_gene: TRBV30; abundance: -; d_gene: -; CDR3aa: CASGRGEYGYTF; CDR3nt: TGTGCCTCTGGACGGGGGGAATATGGCTACACCTTC
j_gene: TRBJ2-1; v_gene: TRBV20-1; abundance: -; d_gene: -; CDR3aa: CSPVYNEQFF; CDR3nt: TGCAGTCCCGTCTACAATGAGCAGTTCTTC
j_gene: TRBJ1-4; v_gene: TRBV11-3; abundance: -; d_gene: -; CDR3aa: CASSPGVLNNEKLFF; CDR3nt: TGTGCCAGCAGCCCCGGGGTCCTGAACAATGAAAAACTGTTTTTT
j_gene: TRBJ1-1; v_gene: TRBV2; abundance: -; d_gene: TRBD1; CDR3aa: CASSEVGQGLLVTEAFF; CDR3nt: TGTGCCAGCAGTGAAGTAGGACAGGGGCTGCTTGTGACTGAAGCTTTCTTT
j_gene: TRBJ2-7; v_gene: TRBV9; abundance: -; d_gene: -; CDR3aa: CASSTTGGEKQYF; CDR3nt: TGTGCCAGCAGTACAACCGGCGGGGAGAAGCAGTACTTC
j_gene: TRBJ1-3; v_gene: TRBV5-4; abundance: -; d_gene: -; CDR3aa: CASSFAGSGNTIYF; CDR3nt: TGTGCCAGCAGCTTTGCGGGCTCTGGAAACACCATATATTTT